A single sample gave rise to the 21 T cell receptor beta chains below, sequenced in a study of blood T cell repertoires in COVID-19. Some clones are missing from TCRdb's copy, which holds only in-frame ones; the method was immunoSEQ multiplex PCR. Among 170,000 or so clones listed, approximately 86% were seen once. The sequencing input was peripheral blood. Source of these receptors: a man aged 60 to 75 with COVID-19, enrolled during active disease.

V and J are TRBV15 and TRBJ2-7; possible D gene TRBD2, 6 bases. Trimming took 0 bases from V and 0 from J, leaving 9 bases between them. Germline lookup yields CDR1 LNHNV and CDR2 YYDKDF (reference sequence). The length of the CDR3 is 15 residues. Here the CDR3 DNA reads TGTGCCACCAGCAGAGAAAGAGCGGGCTCCTACGAGCAGTACTTC. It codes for CATSRERAGSYEQYF.

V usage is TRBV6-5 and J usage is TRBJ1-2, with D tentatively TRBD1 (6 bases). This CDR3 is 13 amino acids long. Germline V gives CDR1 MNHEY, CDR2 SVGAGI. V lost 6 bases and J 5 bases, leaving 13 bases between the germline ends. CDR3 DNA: TGTGCCAGCAGCCGACAGACAGGTTATGGCTACACCTTC. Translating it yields CASSRQTGYGYTF.

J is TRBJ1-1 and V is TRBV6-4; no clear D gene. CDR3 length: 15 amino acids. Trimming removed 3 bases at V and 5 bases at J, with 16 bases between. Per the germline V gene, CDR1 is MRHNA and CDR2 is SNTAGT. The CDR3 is CASSETWVERTEAFF. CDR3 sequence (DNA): TGTGCCAGCAGTGAAACGTGGGTGGAGAGGACTGAAGCTTTCTTT.

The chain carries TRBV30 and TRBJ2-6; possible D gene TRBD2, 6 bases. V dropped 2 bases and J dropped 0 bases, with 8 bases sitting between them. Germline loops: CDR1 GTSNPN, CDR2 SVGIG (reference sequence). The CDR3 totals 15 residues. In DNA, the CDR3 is TGTGCCTGGAGTACCGGGGGCTCTGGGGCCAACGTCCTGACTTTC. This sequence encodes CAWSTGGSGANVLTF.

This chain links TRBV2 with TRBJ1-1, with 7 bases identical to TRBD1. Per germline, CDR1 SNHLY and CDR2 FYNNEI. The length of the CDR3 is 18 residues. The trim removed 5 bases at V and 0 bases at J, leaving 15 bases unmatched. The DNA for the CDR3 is TGTGCCAGCAGTCCAGTGGGACAGCCCCCCAGAATGAACACTGAAGCTTTCTTT. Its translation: CASSPVGQPPRMNTEAFF.

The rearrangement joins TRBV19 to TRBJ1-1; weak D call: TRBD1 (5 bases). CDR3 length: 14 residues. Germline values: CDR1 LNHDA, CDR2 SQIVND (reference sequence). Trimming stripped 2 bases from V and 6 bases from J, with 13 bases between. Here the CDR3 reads CASSILGDRAEAFF. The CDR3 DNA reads TGTGCCAGTAGTATATTAGGGGATAGAGCTGAAGCTTTCTTT.

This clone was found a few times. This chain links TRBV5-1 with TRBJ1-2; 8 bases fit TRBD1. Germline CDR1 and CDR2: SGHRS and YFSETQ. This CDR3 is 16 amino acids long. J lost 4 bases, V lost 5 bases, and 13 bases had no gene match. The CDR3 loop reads CASRDDRGSGLYGYTF. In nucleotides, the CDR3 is TGCGCCAGCAGAGATGACAGGGGTTCGGGTCTCTATGGCTACACCTTC.

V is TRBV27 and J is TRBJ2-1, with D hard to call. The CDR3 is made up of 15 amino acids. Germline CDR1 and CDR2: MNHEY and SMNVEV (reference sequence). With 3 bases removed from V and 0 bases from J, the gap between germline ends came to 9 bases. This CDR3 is CASSFLAFSYNEQFF. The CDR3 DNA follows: TGTGCCAGCAGTTTTTTGGCATTCTCCTACAATGAGCAGTTCTTC.

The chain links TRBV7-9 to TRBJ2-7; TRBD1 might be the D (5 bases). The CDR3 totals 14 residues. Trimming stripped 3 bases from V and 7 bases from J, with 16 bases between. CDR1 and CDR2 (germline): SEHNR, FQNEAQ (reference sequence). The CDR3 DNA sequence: TGTGCCAGCAGCTTGCCTGGGGCCGGAAAGGAGCAGTACTTC. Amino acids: CASSLPGAGKEQYF.

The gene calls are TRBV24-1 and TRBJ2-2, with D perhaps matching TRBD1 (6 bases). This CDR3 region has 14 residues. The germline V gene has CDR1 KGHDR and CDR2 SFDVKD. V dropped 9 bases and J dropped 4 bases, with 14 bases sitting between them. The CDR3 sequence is CATVRGSRTGELFF. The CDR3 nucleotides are TGTGCCACCGTGAGGGGGAGTCGCACCGGGGAGCTGTTTTTT.

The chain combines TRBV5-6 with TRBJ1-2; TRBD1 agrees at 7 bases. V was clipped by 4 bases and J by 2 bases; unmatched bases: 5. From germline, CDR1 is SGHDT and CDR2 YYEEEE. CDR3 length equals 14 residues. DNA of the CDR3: TGTGCCAGCAGCCCGGGACAGAACAACTATGGCTACACCTTC. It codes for CASSPGQNNYGYTF.

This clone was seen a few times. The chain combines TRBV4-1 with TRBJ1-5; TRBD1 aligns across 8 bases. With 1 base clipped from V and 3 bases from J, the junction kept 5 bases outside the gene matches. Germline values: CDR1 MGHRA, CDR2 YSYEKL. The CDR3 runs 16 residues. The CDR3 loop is CASSQVRQGTNQPQHF. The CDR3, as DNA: TGCGCCAGCAGCCAAGTGAGACAGGGGACCAATCAGCCCCAGCATTTT.

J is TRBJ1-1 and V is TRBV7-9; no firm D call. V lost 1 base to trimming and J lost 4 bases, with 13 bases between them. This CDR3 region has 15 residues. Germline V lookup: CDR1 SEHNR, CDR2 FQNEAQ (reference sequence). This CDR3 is CASSLESGLSTEAFF. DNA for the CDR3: TGTGCCAGCAGCTTAGAGTCAGGCTTGAGCACTGAAGCTTTCTTT.

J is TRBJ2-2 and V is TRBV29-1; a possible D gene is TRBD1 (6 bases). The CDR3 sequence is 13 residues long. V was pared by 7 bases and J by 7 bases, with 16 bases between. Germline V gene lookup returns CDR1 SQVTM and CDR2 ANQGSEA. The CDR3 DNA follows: TGCAGCGGAACCCAGGGGTCGGGCGGGGAGCTGTTTTTT. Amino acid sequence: CSGTQGSGGELFF.

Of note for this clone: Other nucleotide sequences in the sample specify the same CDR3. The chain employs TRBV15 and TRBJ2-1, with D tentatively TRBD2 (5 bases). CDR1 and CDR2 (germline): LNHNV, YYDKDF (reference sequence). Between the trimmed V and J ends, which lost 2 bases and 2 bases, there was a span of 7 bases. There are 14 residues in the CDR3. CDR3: CATSRSGTYNEQFF. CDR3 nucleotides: TGTGCCACCAGCAGAAGCGGAACCTACAATGAGCAGTTCTTC.

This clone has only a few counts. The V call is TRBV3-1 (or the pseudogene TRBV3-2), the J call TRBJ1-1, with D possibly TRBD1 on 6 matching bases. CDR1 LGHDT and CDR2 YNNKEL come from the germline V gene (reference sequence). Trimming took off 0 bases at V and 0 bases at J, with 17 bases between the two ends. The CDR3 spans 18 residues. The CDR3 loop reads CASSQEAAWTVLNTEAFF. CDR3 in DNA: TGTGCCAGCAGCCAAGAAGCTGCCTGGACAGTTCTGAACACTGAAGCTTTCTTT.

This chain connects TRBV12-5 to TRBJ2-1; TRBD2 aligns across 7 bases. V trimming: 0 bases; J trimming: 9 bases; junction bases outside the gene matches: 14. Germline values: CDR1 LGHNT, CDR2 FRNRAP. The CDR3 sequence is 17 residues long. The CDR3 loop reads CASGLVVLVGGPVEQFF. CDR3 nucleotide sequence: TGTGCTAGTGGTTTGGTAGTTCTGGTGGGAGGGCCAGTTGAGCAGTTCTTC.

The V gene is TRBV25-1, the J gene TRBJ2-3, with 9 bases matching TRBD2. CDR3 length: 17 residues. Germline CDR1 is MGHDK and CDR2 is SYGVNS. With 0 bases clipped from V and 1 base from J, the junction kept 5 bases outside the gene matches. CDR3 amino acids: CASSEYLASGGTDTQYF. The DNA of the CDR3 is TGTGCCAGCAGTGAATATTTGGCTAGCGGGGGCACAGATACGCAGTATTTT.

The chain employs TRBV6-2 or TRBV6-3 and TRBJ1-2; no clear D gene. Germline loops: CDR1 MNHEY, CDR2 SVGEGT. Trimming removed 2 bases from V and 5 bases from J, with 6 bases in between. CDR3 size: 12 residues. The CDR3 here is CASSYPEYGYTF. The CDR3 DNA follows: TGTGCCAGCAGTTACCCAGAATATGGCTACACCTTC.

The CDR3 nucleotides read TGTGCCAGTACGGGGGGCGCGTCCTATAATTCACCCCTCCACTTT. It codes for CASTGGASYNSPLHF. V and J are TRBV19 and TRBJ1-6, with D tentatively TRBD1 (6 bases). Between the trimmed V and J ends, which lost 7 bases and 1 base, there was a span of 11 bases. The germline V gene encodes CDR1 LNHDA and CDR2 SQIVND (reference sequence). The CDR3 runs to 15 residues.

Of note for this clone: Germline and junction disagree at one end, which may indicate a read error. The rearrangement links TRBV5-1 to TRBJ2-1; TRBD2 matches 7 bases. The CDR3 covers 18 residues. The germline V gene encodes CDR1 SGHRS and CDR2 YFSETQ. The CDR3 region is CASRGPPASGTSYSEQFF. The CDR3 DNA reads TGCGCCAGCAGGGGGCCTCCTGCTAGCGGCACTTCCTACAGTGAGCAGTTCTTC.